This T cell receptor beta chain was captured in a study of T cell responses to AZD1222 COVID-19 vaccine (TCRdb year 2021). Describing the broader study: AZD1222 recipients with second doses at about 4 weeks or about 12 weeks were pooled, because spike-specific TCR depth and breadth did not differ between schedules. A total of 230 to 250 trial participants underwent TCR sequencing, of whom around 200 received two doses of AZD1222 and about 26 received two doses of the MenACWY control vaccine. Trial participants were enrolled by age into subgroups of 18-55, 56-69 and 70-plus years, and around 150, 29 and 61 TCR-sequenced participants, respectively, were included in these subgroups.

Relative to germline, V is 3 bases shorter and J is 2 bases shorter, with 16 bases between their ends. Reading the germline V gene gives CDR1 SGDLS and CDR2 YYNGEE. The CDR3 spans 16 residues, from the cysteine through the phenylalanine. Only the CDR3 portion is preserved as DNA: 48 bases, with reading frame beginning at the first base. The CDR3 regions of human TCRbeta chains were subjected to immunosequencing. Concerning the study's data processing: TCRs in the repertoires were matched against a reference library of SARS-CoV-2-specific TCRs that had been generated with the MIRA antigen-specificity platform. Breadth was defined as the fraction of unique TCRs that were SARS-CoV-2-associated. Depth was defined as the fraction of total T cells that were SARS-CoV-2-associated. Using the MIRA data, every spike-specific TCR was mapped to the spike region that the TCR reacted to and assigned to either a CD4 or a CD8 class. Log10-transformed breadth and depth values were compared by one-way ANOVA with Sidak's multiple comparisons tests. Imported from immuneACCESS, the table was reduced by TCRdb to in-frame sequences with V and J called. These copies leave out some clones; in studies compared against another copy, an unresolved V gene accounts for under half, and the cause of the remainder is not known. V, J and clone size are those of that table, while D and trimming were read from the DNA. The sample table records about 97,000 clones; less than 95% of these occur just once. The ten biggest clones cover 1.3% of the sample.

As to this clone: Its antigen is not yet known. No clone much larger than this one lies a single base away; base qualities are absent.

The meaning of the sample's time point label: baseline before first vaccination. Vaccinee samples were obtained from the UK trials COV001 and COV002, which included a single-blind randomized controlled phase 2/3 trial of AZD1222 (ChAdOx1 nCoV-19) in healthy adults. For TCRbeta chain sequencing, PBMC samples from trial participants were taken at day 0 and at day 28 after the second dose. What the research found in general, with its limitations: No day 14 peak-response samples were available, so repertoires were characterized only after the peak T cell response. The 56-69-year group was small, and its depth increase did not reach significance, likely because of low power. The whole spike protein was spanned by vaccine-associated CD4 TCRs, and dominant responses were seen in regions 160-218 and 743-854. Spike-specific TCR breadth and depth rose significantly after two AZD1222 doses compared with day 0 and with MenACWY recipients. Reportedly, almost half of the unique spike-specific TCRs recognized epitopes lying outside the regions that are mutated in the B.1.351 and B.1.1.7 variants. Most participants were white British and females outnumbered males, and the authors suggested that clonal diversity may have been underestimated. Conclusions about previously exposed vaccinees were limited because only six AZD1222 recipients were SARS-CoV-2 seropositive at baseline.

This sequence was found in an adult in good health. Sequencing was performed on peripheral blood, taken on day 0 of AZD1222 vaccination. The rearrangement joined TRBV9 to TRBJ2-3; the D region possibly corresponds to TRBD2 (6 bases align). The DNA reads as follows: TGTGCCAGCAGCGCGCGACTAGGCTCGAACACAGATACGCAGTATTTT. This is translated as CASSARLGSNTDTQYF.